This T cell receptor beta chain was documented in a study of vaccination effects on CD4 cells after COVID-19. Culture proceeded for approximately 10 days, and CD4+ T cells were then isolated. Vaccination of participants consisted of two doses of either the BNT162b2 or mRNA-1273 vaccine. Repertoires were generated with immunoSEQ multiplex PCR, while TCRdb's copy carries only in-frame clones and drops some. The sample includes more than 60,000 clones, 74% of them seen just once. As concerns this clone: The antigen is not known.

The sequences come from CD4+ T cells from PBMCs cultured without peptide, collected after COVID-19 vaccination. This receptor was taken from a human donor who received a COVID-19 vaccine.

The CDR3 reads CASSASGDSNQPQHF. Written as DNA, the CDR3 is TGTGCCAGCAGTGCCTCGGGGGACAGCAATCAGCCCCAGCATTTT. The chain couples TRBV9 to TRBJ1-5; TRBD1 might be the D (5 bases). Deletions cut 5 bases from V and 1 base from J, with 13 bases between. Germline values: CDR1 SGDLS, CDR2 YYNGEE. CDR3 size: 15 residues.